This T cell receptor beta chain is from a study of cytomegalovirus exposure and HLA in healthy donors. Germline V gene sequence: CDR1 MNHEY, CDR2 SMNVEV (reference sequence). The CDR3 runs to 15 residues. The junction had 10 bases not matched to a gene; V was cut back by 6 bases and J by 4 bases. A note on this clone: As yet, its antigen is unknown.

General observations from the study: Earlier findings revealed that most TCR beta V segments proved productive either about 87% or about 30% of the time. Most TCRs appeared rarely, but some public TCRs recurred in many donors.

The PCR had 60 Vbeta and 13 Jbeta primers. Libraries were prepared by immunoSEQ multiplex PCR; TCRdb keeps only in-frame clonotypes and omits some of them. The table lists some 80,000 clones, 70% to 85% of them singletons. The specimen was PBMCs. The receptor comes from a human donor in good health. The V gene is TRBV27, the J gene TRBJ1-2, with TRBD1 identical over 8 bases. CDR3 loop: CASSRQGAYTYGYTF. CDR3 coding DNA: TGTGCCAGCAGCAGGCAGGGGGCGTACACCTATGGCTACACCTTC.